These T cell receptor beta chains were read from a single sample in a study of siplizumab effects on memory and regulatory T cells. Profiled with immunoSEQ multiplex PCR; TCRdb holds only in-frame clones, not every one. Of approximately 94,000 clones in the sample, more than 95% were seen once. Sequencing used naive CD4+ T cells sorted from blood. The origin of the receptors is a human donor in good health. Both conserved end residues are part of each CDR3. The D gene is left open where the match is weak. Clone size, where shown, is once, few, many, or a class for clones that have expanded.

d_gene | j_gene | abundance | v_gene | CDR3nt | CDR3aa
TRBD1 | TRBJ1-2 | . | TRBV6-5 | TGTGCCAGCAGTCCCGGACAGGGTAGAGGCTACACCTTC | CASSPGQGRGYTF
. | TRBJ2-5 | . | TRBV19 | TGTGCCAGTAGTATAGCCTCAGTCCAAGAGACCCAGTACTTC | CASSIASVQETQYF
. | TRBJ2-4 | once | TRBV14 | TGTGCCAGCAGCCAAGCGGGTGGGATAGCCAAAAACATTCAGTACTTC | CASSQAGGIAKNIQYF
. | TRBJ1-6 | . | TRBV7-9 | TGTGCCAGCAGCCTCTACGGAGGGGCAGAAAAGTCACCCCTCCACTTT | CASSLYGGAEKSPLHF
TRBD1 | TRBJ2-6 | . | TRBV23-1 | TGCGCCAGCAGTCAACTTGTCCGGGACAGGGCTGGGGCCAACGTCCTGACTTTC | CASSQLVRDRAGANVLTF
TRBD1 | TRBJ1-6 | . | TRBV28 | TGTGCCAGCAGTAACCAGGGGGCAAGAAATTCACCCCTCCACTTT | CASSNQGARNSPLHF
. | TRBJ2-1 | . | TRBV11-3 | TGTGCCAGCAGCTTAGAGGGGGATGAGCAGTTCTTC | CASSLEGDEQFF
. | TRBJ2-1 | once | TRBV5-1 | TGCGCCAGCAGGGTAAATTTAGCGGTCGCCTACAATGAGCAGTTCTTC | CASRVNLAVAYNEQFF
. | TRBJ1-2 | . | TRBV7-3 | TGTGCCAGCAGCTTAAATGCGCAGTCCGGCTACACCTTC | CASSLNAQSGYTF
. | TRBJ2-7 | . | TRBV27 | TGTGCCAGCAGTTTGGACAGTCCCCTTGGCGAGCAGTACTTC | CASSLDSPLGEQYF
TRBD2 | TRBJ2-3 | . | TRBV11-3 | TGTGCCAGCAGCCCTCGGGGGGGAGTGACAGATACGCAGTATTTT | CASSPRGGVTDTQYF
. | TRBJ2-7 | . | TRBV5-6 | TGTGCCAGCAGCGTGGACAGCAACCACTTCTACGAGCAGTACTTC | CASSVDSNHFYEQYF
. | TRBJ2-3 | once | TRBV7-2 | TGTGCCAGCAGCACAGACCCGGGTAGGGATACGCAGTATTTT | CASSTDPGRDTQYF
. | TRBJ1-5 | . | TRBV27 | TGTGCCAGCAGTTTAGAGGGGTGGGGCAATCAGCCCCAGCATTTT | CASSLEGWGNQPQHF
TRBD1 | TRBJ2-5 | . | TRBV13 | TGTGCCAGCAGCTTTAAGGGGGCCGGGGAGACCCAGTACTTC | CASSFKGAGETQYF
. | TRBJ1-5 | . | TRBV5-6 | TGTGCCAGCAGCTCACTGGGGGGTAGCAATCAGCCCCAGCATTTT | CASSSLGGSNQPQHF
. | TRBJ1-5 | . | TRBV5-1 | TGCGCCAGCAGCTGGGGCGCAAATCAGCCCCAGCATTTT | CASSWGANQPQHF
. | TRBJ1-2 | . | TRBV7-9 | TGTGCCAGCAGCGGGGATAACTATGGCTACACCTTC | CASSGDNYGYTF
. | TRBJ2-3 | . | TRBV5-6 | TGTGCCAGCAGCTTATACAGGCCTAGCACAGATACGCAGTATTTT | CASSLYRPSTDTQYF
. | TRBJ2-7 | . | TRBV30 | TGTGCCTGGAGTCAAGAGGGAAGAGTCCACGAGCAGTACTTC | CAWSQEGRVHEQYF
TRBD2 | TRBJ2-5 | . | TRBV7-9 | TGTGCCAGCAGCTACTTAGCGGGGGAAGAGACCCAGTACTTC | CASSYLAGEETQYF
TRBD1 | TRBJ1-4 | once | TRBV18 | TGTGCCAGCTCACCCCAGACTGGACAGGGGACCGCGCAAAACGAAAAACTGTTTTTT | CASSPQTGQGTAQNEKLFF
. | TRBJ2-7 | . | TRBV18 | TGTGCCAGCTCACCTTTGGTGGAGCAGTACTTC | CASSPLVEQYF
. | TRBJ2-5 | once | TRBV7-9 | TGTGCCAGCAGCTTCTCCCTGGGGCAGAACCAAGAGACCCAGTACTTC | CASSFSLGQNQETQYF
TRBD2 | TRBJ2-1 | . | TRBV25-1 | TGTGCCAGCAGTGAATATAGCGGGGGGGCCAGAGTTGAGCAGTTCTTC | CASSEYSGGARVEQFF
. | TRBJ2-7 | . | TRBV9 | TGTGCCAGCAGCGTAGGCGGCCTCGGGGAGCAGTACTTC | CASSVGGLGEQYF
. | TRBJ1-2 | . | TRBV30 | TGTGCCTGGATAGGTGAGGACAGCTACTATGGCTACACCTTC | CAWIGEDSYYGYTF
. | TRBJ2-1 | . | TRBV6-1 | TGTGCCAGCAGTGATTTGGGGAGGGGGGCCGTCCCCTACAATGAGCAGTTCTTC | CASSDLGRGAVPYNEQFF
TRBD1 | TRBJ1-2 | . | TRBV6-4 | TGTGCCAGCAGTGACGAGACAGGGGGTTCCTATGGCTACACCTTC | CASSDETGGSYGYTF
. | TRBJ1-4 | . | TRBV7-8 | TGTGCCAGCAGCGAAATTGCAACTAATGAAAAACTGTTTTTT | CASSEIATNEKLFF
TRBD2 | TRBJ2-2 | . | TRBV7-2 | TGTGCCAGCAGCTTAGAGAGCGGGGGCGGGGAGCTGTTTTTT | CASSLESGGGELFF
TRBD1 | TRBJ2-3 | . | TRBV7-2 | TGTGCCAGCCGCCGGGACAGATTCACAGATACGCAGTATTTT | CASRRDRFTDTQYF
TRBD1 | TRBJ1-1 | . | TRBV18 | TGTGCCAGCTCACCGGGGACAGTGAACACTGAAGCTTTCTTT | CASSPGTVNTEAFF
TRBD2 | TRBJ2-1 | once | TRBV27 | TGTGCCAGCAGTCGCCACCTAGGACTAGCGGCATACAATGAGCAGTTCTTC | CASSRHLGLAAYNEQFF
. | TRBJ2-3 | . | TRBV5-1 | TGCGCCAGCAGCTTGGCGTGGGATACGCAGTATTTT | CASSLAWDTQYF
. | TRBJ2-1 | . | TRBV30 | TGTGCCTGGAGTGTTTCCCCAGACAATGAGCAGTTCTTC | CAWSVSPDNEQFF
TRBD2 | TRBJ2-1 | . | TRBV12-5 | TGTGCTAGTGGTTCTGTTAGCGGGGGGGCCTACAATGAGCAGTTCTTC | CASGSVSGGAYNEQFF
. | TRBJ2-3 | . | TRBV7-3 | TGTGCCAGCAGCTCCGACCTTCCCGATACGCAGTATTTT | CASSSDLPDTQYF
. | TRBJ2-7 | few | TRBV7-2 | TGTGCCAGCAGCAGCCGGGCGCACGGGGAGCAGTACTTC | CASSSRAHGEQYF
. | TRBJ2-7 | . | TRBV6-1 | TGTGCCAGCAGTGCCGTAGAGCTCTACGAGCAGTACTTC | CASSAVELYEQYF
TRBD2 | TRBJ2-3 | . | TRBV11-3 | TGTGCCAGCAGCTTGCAACCCGGACTAGCGGGGAGCACAGATACGCAGTATTTT | CASSLQPGLAGSTDTQYF
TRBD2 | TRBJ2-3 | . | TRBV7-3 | TGTGCCAGCAGCTTAGGGACTAGCGGCACAGATACGCAGTATTTT | CASSLGTSGTDTQYF
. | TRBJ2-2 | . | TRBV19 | TGTGCCAGCGTGCAGGGCCGAATAAGCACCGGGGAGCTGTTTTTT | CASVQGRISTGELFF
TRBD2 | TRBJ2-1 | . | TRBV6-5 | TGTGCCAGCAGCCGAACTAGCGATGAGCAGTTCTTC | CASSRTSDEQFF
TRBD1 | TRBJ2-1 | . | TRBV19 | TGTGCCACCCGACAGGGTGGGGTCAATGAGCAGTTCTTC | CATRQGGVNEQFF
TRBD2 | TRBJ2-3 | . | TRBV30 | TGTGCCCGGACTAGCGGCGTAGATACGCAGTATTTT | CARTSGVDTQYF
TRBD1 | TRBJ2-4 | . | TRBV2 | TGTGCCAGCATCGGATACCAGACAGGGGTCATAGCCAAAAACATTCAGTACTTC | CASIGYQTGVIAKNIQYF
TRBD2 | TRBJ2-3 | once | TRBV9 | TGTGCCAGCAGCTTAGCGGGGGGCACAGATACGCAGTATTTT | CASSLAGGTDTQYF
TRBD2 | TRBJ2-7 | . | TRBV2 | TGTGCCAGCAGCCCGGGACTAGCGGTTCCGCAGTACTTC | CASSPGLAVPQYF
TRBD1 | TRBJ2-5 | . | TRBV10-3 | TGTGCCATCAGTGAGGGGACAGGGGGGTTCGAGACCCAGTACTTC | CAISEGTGGFETQYF
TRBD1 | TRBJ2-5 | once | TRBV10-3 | TGTGCCATCAGTGAGGGGACAGGGGGAGAGACCCAGTACTTC | CAISEGTGGETQYF
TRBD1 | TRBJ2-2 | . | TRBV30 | TGTGCCTGGAGGACAGGGAGCGACACCGGGGAGCTGTTTTTT | CAWRTGSDTGELFF
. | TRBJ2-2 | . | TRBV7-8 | TGTGCCAGCAGCCCCAGAACCGGGGAGCTGTTTTTT | CASSPRTGELFF
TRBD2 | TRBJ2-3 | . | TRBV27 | TGTGCCAGCAGCTCCCGTCGAGCGGGAACAGATACGCAGTATTTT | CASSSRRAGTDTQYF
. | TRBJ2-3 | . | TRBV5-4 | TGTGCCAGCAGCTTGGACGGAACCTCCACAGATACGCAGTATTTT | CASSLDGTSTDTQYF
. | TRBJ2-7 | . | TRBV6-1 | TGTGCCAGCAGTTCCCCCCGGGGGTCCTACGAGCAGTACTTC | CASSSPRGSYEQYF
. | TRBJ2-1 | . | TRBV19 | TGTGCCAGTAGTATCGAAGGAAATGAGCAGTTCTTC | CASSIEGNEQFF
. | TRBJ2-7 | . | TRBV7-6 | TGTGCCAGCAGCCTGGCCTCGGGCCCGGCGGTCTACGAGCAGTACTTC | CASSLASGPAVYEQYF
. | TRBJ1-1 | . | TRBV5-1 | TGCGCCAGCAGCTTGCCCCAGACCACTGAAGCTTTCTTT | CASSLPQTTEAFF
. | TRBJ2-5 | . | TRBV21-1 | TGTGCCAGCAGCAAGGGCGGAAAACATGTTAGGGAGACCCAGTACTTC | CASSKGGKHVRETQYF